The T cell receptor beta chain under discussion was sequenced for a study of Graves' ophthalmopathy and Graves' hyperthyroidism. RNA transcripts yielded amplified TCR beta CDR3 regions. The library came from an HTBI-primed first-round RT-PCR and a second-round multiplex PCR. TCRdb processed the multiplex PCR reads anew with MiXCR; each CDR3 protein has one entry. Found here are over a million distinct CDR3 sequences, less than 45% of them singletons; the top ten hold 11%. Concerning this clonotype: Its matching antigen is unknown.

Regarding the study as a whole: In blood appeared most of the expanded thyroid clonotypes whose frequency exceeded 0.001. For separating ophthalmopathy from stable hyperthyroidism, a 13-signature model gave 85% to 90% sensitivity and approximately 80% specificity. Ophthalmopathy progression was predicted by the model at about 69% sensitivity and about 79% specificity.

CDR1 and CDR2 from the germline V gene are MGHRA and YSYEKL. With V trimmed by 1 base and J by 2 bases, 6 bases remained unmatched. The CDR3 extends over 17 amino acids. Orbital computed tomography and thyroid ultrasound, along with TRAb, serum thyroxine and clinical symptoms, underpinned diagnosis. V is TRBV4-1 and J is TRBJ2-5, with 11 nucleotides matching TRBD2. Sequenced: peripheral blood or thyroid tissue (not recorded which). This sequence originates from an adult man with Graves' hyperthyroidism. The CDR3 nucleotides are TGCGCCAGCAGCCAAGTCGCCGGGACTAGCGGACAAGAGACCCAGTACTTC. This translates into CASSQVAGTSGQETQYF.